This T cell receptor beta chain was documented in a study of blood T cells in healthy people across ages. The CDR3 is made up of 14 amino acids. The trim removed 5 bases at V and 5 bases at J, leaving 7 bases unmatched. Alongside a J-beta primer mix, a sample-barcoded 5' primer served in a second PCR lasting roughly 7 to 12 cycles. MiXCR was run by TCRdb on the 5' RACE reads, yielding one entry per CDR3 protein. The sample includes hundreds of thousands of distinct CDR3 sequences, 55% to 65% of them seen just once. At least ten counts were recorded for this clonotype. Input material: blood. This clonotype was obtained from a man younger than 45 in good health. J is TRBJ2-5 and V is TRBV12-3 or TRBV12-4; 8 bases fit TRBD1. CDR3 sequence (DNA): TGTGCCAGCAGTCCTCAGGGGGCGAAGGAGACCCAGTACTTC. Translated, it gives CASSPQGAKETQYF.